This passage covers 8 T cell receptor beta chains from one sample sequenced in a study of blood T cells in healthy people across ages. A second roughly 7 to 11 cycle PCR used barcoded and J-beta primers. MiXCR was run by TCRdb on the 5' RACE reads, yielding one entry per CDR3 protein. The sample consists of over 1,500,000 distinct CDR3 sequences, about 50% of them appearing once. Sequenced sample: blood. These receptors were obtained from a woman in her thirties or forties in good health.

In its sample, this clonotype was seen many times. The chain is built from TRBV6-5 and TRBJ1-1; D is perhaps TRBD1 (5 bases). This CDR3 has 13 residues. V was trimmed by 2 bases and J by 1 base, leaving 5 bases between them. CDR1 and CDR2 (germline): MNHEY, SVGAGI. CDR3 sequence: CASSYRGNTEAFF. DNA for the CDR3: TGTGCCAGCAGTTACAGGGGGAACACTGAAGCTTTCTTT.

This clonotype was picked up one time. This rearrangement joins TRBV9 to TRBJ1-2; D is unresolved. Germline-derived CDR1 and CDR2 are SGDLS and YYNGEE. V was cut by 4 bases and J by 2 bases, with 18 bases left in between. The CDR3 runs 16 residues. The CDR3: CASSPSGRISNYGYTF. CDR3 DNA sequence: TGTGCCAGCAGCCCTAGTGGCAGGATTTCAAACTATGGCTACACCTTC.

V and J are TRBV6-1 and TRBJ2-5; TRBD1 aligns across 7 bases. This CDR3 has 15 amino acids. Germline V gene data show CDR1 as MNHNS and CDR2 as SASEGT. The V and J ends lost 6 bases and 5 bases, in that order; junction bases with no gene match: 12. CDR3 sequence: CASSPTTGSAETQYF. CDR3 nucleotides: TGTGCCAGCAGCCCCACGACAGGGTCCGCGGAGACCCAGTACTTC.

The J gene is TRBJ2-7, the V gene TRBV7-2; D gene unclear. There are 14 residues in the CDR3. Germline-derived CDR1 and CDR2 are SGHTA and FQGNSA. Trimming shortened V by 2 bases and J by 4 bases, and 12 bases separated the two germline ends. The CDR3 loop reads CASSLRFDGYEQYF. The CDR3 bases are TGTGCCAGCAGCTTAAGATTCGACGGATACGAGCAGTACTTC. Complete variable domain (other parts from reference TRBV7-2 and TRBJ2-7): GAGVSQSPSNKVTEKGKDVELRCDPISGHTALYWYRQSLGQGLEFLIYFQGNSAPDKSGLPSDRFSAERTGGSVSTLTIQRTQQEDSAVYLCASSLRFDGYEQYFGPGTRLTVT.

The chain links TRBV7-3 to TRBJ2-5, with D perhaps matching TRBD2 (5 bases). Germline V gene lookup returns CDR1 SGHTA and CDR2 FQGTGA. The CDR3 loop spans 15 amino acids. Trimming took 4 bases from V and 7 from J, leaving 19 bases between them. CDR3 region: CASSSPSGTGGTQYF. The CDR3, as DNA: TGTGCCAGCAGCTCCCCATCGGGCACCGGAGGGACCCAGTACTTC.

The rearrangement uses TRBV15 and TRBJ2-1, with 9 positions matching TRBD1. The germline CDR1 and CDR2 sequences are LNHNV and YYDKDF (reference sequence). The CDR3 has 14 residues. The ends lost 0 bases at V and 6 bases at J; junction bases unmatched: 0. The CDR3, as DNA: TGTGCCACCAGCAGAGAGGGACAGGGCAATGAGCAGTTCTTC. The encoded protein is CATSREGQGNEQFF.

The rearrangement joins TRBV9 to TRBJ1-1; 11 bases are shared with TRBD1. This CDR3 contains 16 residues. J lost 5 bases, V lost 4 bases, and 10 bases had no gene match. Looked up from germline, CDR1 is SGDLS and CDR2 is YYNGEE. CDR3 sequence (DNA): TGTGCCAGCAGCCTTCAAACCGGACAGGGGGCTACTGAAGCTTTCTTT. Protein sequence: CASSLQTGQGATEAFF.

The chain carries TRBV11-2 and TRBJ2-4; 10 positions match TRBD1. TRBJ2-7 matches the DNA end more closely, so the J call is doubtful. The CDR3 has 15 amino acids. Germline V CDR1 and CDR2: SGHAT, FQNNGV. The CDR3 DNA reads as TGTGCCAGCAACTTGGGGACAGGGGCGGTAGGCGAGCAGTACTTC. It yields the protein CASNLGTGAVGEQYF.